The source of this T cell receptor (beta chain) is a study of blood T cell repertoires in COVID-19. Study details: The samples span acute and convalescent COVID-19 from the United States, Italy and Spain. From T cells, B-cell-depleted T cells, or PBMCs came the material, which was cDNA or gDNA.

Data came from immunoSEQ multiplex PCR; TCRdb stores just in-frame clones and leaves some out. Of 87,000 or so clones listed, about 86% were seen once; the top ten hold over 20%. Germline V CDR1 and CDR2: WNHNN, SYGVQD (reference sequence). The CDR3 is 13 residues long. Deletions cut 3 bases from V and 4 bases from J, with 6 bases between. Sample: peripheral blood. This receptor was taken from a woman aged 80 or over in a cohort sampled during active or convalescent COVID-19. The chain employs TRBV10-1 and TRBJ1-4, with D possibly being TRBD1 (5 bases). The CDR3 nucleotides read TGCGCCAGCAGTGAACAGGTTAATGAAAAACTGTTTTTT. Translating it yields CASSEQVNEKLFF.